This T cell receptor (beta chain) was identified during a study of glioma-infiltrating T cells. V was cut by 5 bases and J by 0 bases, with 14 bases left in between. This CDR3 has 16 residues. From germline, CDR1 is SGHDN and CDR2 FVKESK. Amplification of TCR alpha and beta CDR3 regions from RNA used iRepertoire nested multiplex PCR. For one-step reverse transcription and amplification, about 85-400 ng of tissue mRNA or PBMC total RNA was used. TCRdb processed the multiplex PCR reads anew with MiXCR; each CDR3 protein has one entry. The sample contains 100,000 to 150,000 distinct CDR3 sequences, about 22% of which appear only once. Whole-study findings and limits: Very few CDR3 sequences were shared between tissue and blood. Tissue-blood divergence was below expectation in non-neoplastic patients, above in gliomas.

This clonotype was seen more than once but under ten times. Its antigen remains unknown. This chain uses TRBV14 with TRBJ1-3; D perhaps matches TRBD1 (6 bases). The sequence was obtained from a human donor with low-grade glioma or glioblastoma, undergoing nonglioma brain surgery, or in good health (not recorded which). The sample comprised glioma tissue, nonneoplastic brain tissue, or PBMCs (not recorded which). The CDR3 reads CASSSRRGASGNTIYF. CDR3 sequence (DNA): TGTGCCAGCAGCTCTAGAAGGGGGGCCTCTGGAAACACCATATATTTT.